This T cell receptor beta chain was captured by sequencing in a study of cytomegalovirus exposure and HLA in healthy donors. General observations from the study: Of the V segments, some could not be distinguished, including TRBV6-2 and TRBV6-3, and were excluded. Common viral pathogens seemed, in a later analysis, to connect with several of the most significant clusters. The sole available immune exposure information was CMV serostatus. Within a later analysis, the majority of CMV-associated TCR beta chains appeared HLA-restricted.

As regards this clone: Its matching antigen is unknown.

It was with 60 Vbeta and 13 Jbeta primers that the PCR ran. Sequencing used immunoSEQ multiplex PCR; TCRdb keeps in-frame clones, though not all of them. The table lists more than 140,000 clones, around 79% of them singletons. The germline gives CDR1 LNHNV, CDR2 YYDKDF (reference sequence). The CDR3 spans 14 residues. V lost 0 bases, J lost 3 bases, and 6 bases lay in between. The J gene is TRBJ2-1, the V gene TRBV15; D may be TRBD1 (5 bases). The sequenced material came from PBMCs. This sequence originates from a man aged 30 to 39 in good health and CMV-seropositive. The CDR3 sequence: CATSRDRGYNEQFF. The CDR3 DNA follows: TGTGCCACCAGCAGAGATAGGGGCTACAATGAGCAGTTCTTC.